This TCR beta chain appears in the sequencing data of a study of blood T cell repertoires in COVID-19. Background on the study: Italy, Spain and the United States were the sources of the convalescent and acute COVID-19 samples.

Generated by immunoSEQ multiplex PCR, the TCRdb table keeps only in-frame clones and is missing some. The sample includes 250,000 to 300,000 clones, 84% of them seen just once. Cohorts were determined from participant-reported clinical history. Germline trimming cut 8 bases from V and 2 bases from J; bases unmatched to any gene: 12. The CDR3 consists of 16 residues. Germline V lookup: CDR1 SEHNR, CDR2 FQNEAQ (reference sequence). The chain recombines TRBV7-9 with TRBJ2-3, with TRBD2 identical over 8 bases. Sequencing used PBMCs or T cells enriched from blood (not recorded which). This TCR derives from a man in his thirties or forties with acute COVID-19. This chain's CDR3 is CASRPSSGWDTDTQYF. The CDR3 nucleotides are TGTGCCAGCCGTCCCTCTAGCGGGTGGGACACAGATACGCAGTATTTT.